The present entry profiles one TCR beta chain with its context. Its antigen remains unidentified. This may be a read error, as it is one base from a much larger clone. This entry is derived from a study of tumor-infiltrating lymphocytes in primary liver carcinoma. Study overall: The number of productive TCRbeta reads per sample ranged from roughly 3.65 to 7.5 million and was similar across tissue types.

The input was 450 to 500 ng total RNA; TCR beta cDNA was made from it with a constant-region primer. The TCR beta library was amplified through three nested multiplex PCR rounds in a modified ARM-PCR procedure. The two initial PCR rounds, roughly 10 cycles each, used TRBV1-TRBV30 forward and C-beta reverse primers. From the multiplex PCR reads, TCRdb called clonotypes with MiXCR, one entry per CDR3 protein. The profile covers hundreds of thousands of distinct CDR3 sequences, with approximately 65% appearing a single time and more than 8.5% taken by the ten largest. Germline DNA was also extracted, and blood RNA derived from unsorted whole blood. Regarding the study as a whole: Owing to bulk unsorted samples, no comparison was made between CD4+ and CD8+ repertoires. Blood trailed tumors significantly in top-250-clone fraction (p = 0.039).

This CDR3 region has 13 residues. Trimming cost V 5 bases and J 8 bases, with 13 bases left between them. This rearrangement joins TRBV12-3 or TRBV12-4 to TRBJ1-5; D is ambiguous. The clonotype comes from a man aged 40-49 years with primary liver carcinoma and hepatitis B virus infection. The specimen sequenced was peripheral blood. The CDR3, as DNA: TGTGCCAGCAGTCTCAATCTCGGGGAGCCCCAGCATTTT. This codes for CASSLNLGEPQHF.